What follows are 18 T cell receptor beta chains derived from one specimen sequenced in a study of blood T cell repertoires in COVID-19. Clones were read by immunoSEQ multiplex PCR, and TCRdb kept only the in-frame ones, dropping some. In the table there are 400,000 to 450,000 clones, around nine tenths of which are singletons. The sequenced material came from peripheral blood. These receptors were taken from a woman aged 40 to 50 with COVID-19, enrolled during active disease.

The CDR3 sequence is CASSEVVLRGKLNEKLFF. In DNA, the CDR3 is TGTGCCAGCAGTGAAGTGGTACTCAGGGGTAAGTTAAATGAAAAACTGTTTTTT. The chain carries TRBV6-1 and TRBJ1-4; TRBD1 is a possible D gene (6 bases). V shed 1 base and J shed 5 bases, with 20 bases lying between them. CDR1 MNHNS and CDR2 SASEGT come from the germline V gene. This CDR3 region has 18 residues.

The V call is TRBV15, the J call TRBJ1-5, with a weak D call TRBD1 (6 bases). This CDR3 contains 14 residues. CDR1 and CDR2 from the germline V gene are LNHNV and YYDKDF (reference sequence). V was pared by 7 bases and J by 1 base, with 11 bases between. The CDR3 sequence is CATTDRRSNQPQHF. The CDR3 DNA reads TGTGCCACCACCGACAGGCGAAGCAATCAGCCCCAGCATTTT.

This rearrangement joins TRBV30 to TRBJ1-1; D is undetermined. Germline CDR1 is GTSNPN and CDR2 is SVGIG (reference sequence). The CDR3 totals 13 residues. V dropped 1 base and J dropped 7 bases, with 13 bases sitting between them. Here the CDR3 DNA reads TGTGCCTGGAGTGCTGCGAACTTTTTTGAAGCTTTCTTT. Its protein is CAWSAANFFEAFF.

This clone was picked up one time. The sample holds other DNA sequences that translate to the same CDR3. The rearrangement uses TRBV27 and TRBJ2-7; 8 nucleotides match TRBD1. Germline trimming cut 2 bases from V and 1 base from J; bases unmatched to any gene: 4. This CDR3 has 15 residues. Germline loops: CDR1 MNHEY, CDR2 SMNVEV (reference sequence). CDR3 in amino acids: CASSLRQGPSYEQYF. DNA of the CDR3: TGTGCCAGCAGTTTACGACAGGGGCCTTCCTACGAGCAGTACTTC.

V gene TRBV6-5 combines with J gene TRBJ1-1, with D possibly being TRBD1 (6 bases). Germline CDR1 MNHEY, CDR2 SVGAGI. The V gene lost 3 bases and the J gene lost 3 bases, with 11 bases spanning the gap. The CDR3 spans 14 residues. The CDR3 coding sequence is TGTGCCAGCAGTTATGGGGCAGGGGACACTGAAGCTTTCTTT. Protein: CASSYGAGDTEAFF.

V usage is TRBV5-1 and J usage is TRBJ1-2; a weak D match, TRBD1 (6 bases). The V end was cut by 5 bases, the J end by 6 bases, with 20 bases between. CDR1 SGHRS and CDR2 YFSETQ come from the germline V gene. There are 15 residues in the CDR3. The CDR3 loop reads CASRSNYGGSHGYTF. The DNA for the CDR3 is TGCGCCAGCAGGTCAAATTATGGGGGCTCCCATGGCTACACCTTC.

The genes are TRBV7-2 and TRBJ1-1, with 8 bases lining up with TRBD1. The CDR3 runs 16 residues. Germline V gene lookup returns CDR1 SGHTA and CDR2 FQGNSA. The ends lost 2 bases at V and 5 bases at J; junction bases unmatched: 10. In DNA form, the CDR3 reads TGTGCCAGCAGCTTAAGACTAGGACAGGGTAGAACTGAAGCTTTCTTT. It encodes CASSLRLGQGRTEAFF.

CDR3 sequence: CASGNSGTAHQPQHF. In DNA, the CDR3 is TGTGCTAGTGGCAACTCCGGGACAGCACATCAGCCCCAGCATTTT. The genes are TRBV12-5 and TRBJ1-5; TRBD1 aligns across 7 bases. V dropped 6 bases and J dropped 5; count of bases not matched to a gene: 10. The CDR3 length is 15 residues. Germline values: CDR1 LGHNT, CDR2 FRNRAP.

The rearrangement links TRBV7-9 to TRBJ2-5; D gene unclear. The germline V gene has CDR1 SEHNR and CDR2 FQNEAQ (reference sequence). V lost 1 base to trimming and J lost 1 base, with 10 bases between them. The CDR3 runs 15 residues. Here the CDR3 reads CASSLEAGPQETQYF. CDR3 bases: TGTGCCAGCAGCTTAGAGGCAGGCCCCCAAGAGACCCAGTACTTC. Based on the CDR3 plus reference TRBV7-9 and TRBJ2-5, the full variable domain is DTGVSQNPRHKITKRGQNVTFRCDPISEHNRLYWYRQTLGQGPEFLTYFQNEAQLEKSRLLSDRFSAERPKGSFSTLEIQRTEQGDSAMYLCASSLEAGPQETQYFGPGTRLLVL.

The rearrangement uses TRBV27 and TRBJ2-3; 9 bases are shared with TRBD2. V was clipped by 8 bases and J by 3 bases; unmatched bases: 9. Germline V gene sequence: CDR1 MNHEY, CDR2 SMNVEV (reference sequence). The CDR3 has 15 amino acids. CDR3 sequence reads: CASARAGGVTDTQYF. The CDR3 DNA reads TGTGCCAGCGCGAGGGCGGGAGGGGTGACAGATACGCAGTATTTT.

This clone was detected only once. J is TRBJ1-1 and V is TRBV20-1; D is unclear. Germline V CDR1 and CDR2: DFQATT, SNEGSKA (reference sequence). The CDR3 contains 11 residues. Trimming pared 7 bases from V and 7 bases from J, leaving 13 bases between. CDR3 sequence reads: CSVGSSIEAFF. The CDR3 DNA is TGCAGTGTGGGTAGCTCCATTGAAGCTTTCTTT.

This clone occurred a few times. The V and J genes are TRBV27 and TRBJ1-1; D is possibly TRBD1 (6 bases). The CDR3 spans 13 residues. V dropped 4 bases and J dropped 5 bases, with 11 bases sitting between them. Germline CDR1 is MNHEY and CDR2 is SMNVEV (reference sequence). CDR3 nucleotide sequence: TGTGCCAGCAGTTCGGAGAGGGGGACTGAAGCTTTCTTT. The encoded protein is CASSSERGTEAFF.

V is TRBV5-1 and J is TRBJ1-1; 7 bases agree with TRBD1. Germline V lookup: CDR1 SGHRS, CDR2 YFSETQ. Trimming cost V 0 bases and J 9 bases; bases outside gene matches: 11. There are 15 residues in the CDR3. This CDR3 reads CASSLEGQVTGKAFF. CDR3 sequence (DNA): TGCGCCAGCAGCTTGGAAGGACAGGTAACCGGTAAAGCTTTCTTT.

V usage is TRBV3-1 (or the pseudogene TRBV3-2) and J usage is TRBJ2-7; TRBD1 matches 7 bases. V lost 5 bases and J lost 2; bases outside the gene matches: 18. This CDR3 contains 18 residues. CDR1 and CDR2 from the germline V gene are LGHDT and YNNKEL (reference sequence). As DNA, the CDR3 is TGTGCCAGCAGCTCCCTCAAAGGGGGCAGGATTCTTGCCTACGAGCAGTACTTC. Residues: CASSSLKGGRILAYEQYF.

This sequence joins TRBV24-1 and TRBJ2-2; D possibly corresponds to TRBD1 (5 bases). Between the trimmed V and J ends, which lost 3 bases and 5 bases, there was a span of 9 bases. Germline CDR1 and CDR2: KGHDR and SFDVKD. The CDR3 is made up of 14 amino acids. CDR3: CATSDRSGTGELFF. The CDR3 bases are TGTGCCACCAGTGATCGTTCAGGGACCGGGGAGCTGTTTTTT.

The chain combines TRBV4-3 with TRBJ1-4; 8 bases are shared with TRBD1. CDR1 and CDR2 from the germline V gene are LGHNA and YSLEER. This CDR3 region has 15 residues. V trimming: 2 bases; J trimming: 3 bases; junction bases outside the gene matches: 2. CDR3 DNA: TGCGCCAGCAGCCAACAGGGGGCAGCTAATGAAAAACTGTTTTTT. This translates into CASSQQGAANEKLFF.

The V and J genes are TRBV6-2 or TRBV6-3 and TRBJ2-7, with 7 bases fitting TRBD2. Germline assignment: CDR1 MNHEY and CDR2 SVGEGT. V trimming: 5 bases; J trimming: 7 bases; junction bases outside the gene matches: 8. The CDR3 length is 13 residues. The CDR3 reads CASSNRLALEQYF. The DNA for the CDR3 is TGTGCCAGCAGTAATCGACTAGCCCTTGAGCAGTACTTC.

The chain combines TRBV19 with TRBJ1-5, with 7 bases aligning to TRBD1. The V gene's germline CDR1 is LNHDA and CDR2 SQIVND (reference sequence). The J segment lost 4 bases and the V segment lost 5 bases, leaving 5 bases of the junction unmatched. The CDR3 is 14 amino acids. CDR3 in amino acids: CASSLPTGNQPQHF. The CDR3 nucleotides read TGTGCCAGTAGTCTACCGACAGGGAATCAGCCCCAGCATTTT.